This TCR beta chain derives from a study of blood T cell repertoires in COVID-19. Across the study: Collection of acute and convalescent COVID-19 samples took place in the United States, Italy and Spain.

The repertoire was sequenced with immunoSEQ multiplex PCR; TCRdb's copy has only in-frame clones and lacks some. Here the sample spans about 180,000 clones, around 86% being singletons. The count of this clone is one. Germline CDR1 SQVTM, CDR2 ANQGSEA. The V segment lost 3 bases and the J segment 4 bases; nucleotides outside the gene matches: 7. The CDR3 sequence is 15 residues long. The sequencing input was peripheral blood. J is TRBJ1-2 and V is TRBV29-1, with 11 bases lining up with TRBD1. The TCR sequence derives from a man between 45 and 60 years old with active or convalescent COVID-19. In nucleotides, the CDR3 is TGCAGCGTTGATAAACCAGGACAGGGGGCCTATGGCTACACCTTC. Amino acids: CSVDKPGQGAYGYTF.